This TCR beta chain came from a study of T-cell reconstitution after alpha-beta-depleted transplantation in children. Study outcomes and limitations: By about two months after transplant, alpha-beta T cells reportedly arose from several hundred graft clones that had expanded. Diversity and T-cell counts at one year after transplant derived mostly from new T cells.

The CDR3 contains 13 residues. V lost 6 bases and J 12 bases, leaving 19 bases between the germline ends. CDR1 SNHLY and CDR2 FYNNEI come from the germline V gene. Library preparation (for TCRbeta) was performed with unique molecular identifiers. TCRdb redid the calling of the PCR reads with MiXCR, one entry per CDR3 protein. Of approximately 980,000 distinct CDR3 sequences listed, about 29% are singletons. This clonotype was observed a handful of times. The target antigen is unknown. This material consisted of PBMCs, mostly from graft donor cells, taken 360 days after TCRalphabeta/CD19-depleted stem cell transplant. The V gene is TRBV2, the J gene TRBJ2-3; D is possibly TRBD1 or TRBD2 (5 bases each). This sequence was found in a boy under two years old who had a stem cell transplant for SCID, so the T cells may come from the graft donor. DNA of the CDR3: TGTGCCAGCAGGGGGGATGCTGGGGTAACACAGTATTTT. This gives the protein CASRGDAGVTQYF.